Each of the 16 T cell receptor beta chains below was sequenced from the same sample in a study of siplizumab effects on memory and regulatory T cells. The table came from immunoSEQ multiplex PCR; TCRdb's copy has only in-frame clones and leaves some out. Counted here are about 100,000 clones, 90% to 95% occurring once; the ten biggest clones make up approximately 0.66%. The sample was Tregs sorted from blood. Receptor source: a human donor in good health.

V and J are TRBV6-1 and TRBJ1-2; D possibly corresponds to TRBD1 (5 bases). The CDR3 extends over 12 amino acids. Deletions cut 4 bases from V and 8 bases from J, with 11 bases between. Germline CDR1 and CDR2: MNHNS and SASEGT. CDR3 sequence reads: CASSATVYGYTF. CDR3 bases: TGTGCCAGCAGTGCGACAGTTTACGGCTACACCTTC.

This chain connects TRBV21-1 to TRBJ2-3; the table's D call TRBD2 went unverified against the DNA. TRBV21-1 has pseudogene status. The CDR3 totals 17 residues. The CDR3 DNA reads TGTGCCAGCAGCAAAGCGGTAGCGGGAGGGGGCACAGATACGCAGTATTTT. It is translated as CASSKAVAGGGTDTQYF.

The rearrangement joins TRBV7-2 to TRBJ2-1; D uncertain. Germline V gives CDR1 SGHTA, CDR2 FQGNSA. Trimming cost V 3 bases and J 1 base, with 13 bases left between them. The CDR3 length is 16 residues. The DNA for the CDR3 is TGTGCCAGCAGCTTTGCGGAAAGAAATTCCTACAATGAGCAGTTCTTC. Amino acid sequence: CASSFAERNSYNEQFF.

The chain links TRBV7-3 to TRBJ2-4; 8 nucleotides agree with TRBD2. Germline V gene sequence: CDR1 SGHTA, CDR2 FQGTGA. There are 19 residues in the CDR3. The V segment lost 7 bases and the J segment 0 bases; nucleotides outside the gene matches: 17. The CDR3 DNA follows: TGTGCCAGCACTGAGGTCGGGACTAGTACACCCCTAGCCAAAAACATTCAGTACTTC. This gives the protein CASTEVGTSTPLAKNIQYF.

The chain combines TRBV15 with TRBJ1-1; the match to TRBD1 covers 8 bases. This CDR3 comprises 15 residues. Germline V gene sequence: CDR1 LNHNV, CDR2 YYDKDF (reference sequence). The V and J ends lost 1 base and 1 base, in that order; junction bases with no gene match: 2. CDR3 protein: CATSRGGTGNTEAFF. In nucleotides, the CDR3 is TGTGCCACCAGCAGAGGAGGGACAGGGAACACTGAAGCTTTCTTT.

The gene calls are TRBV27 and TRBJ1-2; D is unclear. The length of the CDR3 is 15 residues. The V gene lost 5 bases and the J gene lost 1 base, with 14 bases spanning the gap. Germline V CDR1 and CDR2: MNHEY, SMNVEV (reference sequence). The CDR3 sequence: CASSPSPTYNYGYTF. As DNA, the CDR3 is TGTGCCAGCAGTCCGAGCCCGACGTATAACTATGGCTACACCTTC.

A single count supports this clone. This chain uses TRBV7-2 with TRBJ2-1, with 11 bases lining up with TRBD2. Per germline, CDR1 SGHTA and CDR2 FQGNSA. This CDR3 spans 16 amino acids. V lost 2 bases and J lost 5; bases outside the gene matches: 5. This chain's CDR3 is CASSLLAGGGNNEQFF. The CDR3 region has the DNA TGTGCCAGCAGCTTACTAGCGGGAGGTGGGAACAATGAGCAGTTCTTC.

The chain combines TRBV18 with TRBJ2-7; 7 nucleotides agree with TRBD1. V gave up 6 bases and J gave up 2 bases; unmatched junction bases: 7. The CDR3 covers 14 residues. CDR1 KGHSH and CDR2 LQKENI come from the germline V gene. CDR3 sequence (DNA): TGTGCCAGCTCCTCGACAGGGACCCCCTACGAGCAGTACTTC. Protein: CASSSTGTPYEQYF.

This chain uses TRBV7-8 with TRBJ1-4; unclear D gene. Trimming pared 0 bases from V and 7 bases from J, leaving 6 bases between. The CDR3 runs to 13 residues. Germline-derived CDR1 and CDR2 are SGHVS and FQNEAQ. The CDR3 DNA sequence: TGTGCCAGCAGCTTAGCCGGGGTTGAAAAACTGTTTTTT. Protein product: CASSLAGVEKLFF.

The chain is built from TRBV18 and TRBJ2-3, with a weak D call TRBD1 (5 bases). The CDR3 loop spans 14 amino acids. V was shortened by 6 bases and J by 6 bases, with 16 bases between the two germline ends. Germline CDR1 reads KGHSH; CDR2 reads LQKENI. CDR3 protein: CASSFSHSGDTQYF. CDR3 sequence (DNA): TGTGCCAGCTCTTTCAGCCATTCAGGGGATACGCAGTATTTT.

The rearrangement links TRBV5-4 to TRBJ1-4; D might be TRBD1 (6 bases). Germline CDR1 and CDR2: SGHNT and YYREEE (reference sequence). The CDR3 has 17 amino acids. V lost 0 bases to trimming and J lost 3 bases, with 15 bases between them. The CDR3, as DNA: TGTGCCAGCAGCTTGGGGGCAGGGGATTTGCCTAATGAAAAACTGTTTTTT. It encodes CASSLGAGDLPNEKLFF.

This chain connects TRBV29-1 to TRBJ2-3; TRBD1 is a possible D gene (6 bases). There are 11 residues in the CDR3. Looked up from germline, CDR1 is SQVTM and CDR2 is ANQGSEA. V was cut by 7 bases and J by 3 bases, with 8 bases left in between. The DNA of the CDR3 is TGCAGCGCTGGACAGACAGATACGCAGTATTTT. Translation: CSAGQTDTQYF.

The CDR3 loop reads CASSVGHGVGTNAQYF. The CDR3, as DNA: TGTGCCAGCAGCGTAGGACATGGGGTGGGGACTAATGCGCAGTATTTT. The rearrangement uses TRBV9 and TRBJ2-3; 7 nucleotides line up with TRBD2. Losses at the gene ends were 0 bases for V and 10 bases for J; bases not matched to a gene: 14. This CDR3 has 16 amino acids. Germline CDR1 reads SGDLS; CDR2 reads YYNGEE.

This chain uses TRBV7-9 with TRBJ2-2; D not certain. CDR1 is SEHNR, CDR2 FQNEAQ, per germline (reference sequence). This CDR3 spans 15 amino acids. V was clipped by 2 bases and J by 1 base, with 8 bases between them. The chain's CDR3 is CASSLRALNTGELFF. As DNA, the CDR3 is TGTGCCAGCAGCTTACGGGCGCTGAACACCGGGGAGCTGTTTTTT.

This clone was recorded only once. Here the CDR3 reads CASSLWDGSPDTQYF. The CDR3 DNA is TGCGCCAGCAGCTTGTGGGACGGGAGCCCAGATACGCAGTATTTT. The chain recombines TRBV5-1 with TRBJ2-3; tentative D call: TRBD2 (6 bases). Germline values: CDR1 SGHRS, CDR2 YFSETQ. The CDR3 loop spans 15 amino acids. V was clipped by 1 base and J by 4 bases, with 13 bases between them.

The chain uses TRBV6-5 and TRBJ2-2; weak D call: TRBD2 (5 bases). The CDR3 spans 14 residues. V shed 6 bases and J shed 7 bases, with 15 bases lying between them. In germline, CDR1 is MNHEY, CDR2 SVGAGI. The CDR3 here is CASRRGGRSGELFF. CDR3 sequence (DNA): TGTGCCAGCAGACGTGGAGGTCGGAGCGGGGAGCTGTTTTTT.